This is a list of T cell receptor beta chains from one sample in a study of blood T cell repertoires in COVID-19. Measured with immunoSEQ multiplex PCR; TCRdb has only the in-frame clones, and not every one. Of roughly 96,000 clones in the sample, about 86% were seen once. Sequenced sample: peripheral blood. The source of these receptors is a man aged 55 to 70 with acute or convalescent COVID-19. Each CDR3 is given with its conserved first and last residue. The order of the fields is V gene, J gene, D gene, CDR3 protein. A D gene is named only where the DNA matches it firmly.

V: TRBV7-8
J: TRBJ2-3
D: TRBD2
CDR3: CASSLAATSGGTDTQYF

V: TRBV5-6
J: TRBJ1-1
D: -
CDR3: CASSYPGPANTEAFF

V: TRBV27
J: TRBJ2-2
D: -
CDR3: CASKEWGGGELFF

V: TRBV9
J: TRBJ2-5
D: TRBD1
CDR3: CASSVSSQGEKTQYF

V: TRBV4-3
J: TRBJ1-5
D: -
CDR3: CASSQDDGRISNQPQHF

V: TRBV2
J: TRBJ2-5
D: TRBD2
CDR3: CASSTSGRTQETQYF

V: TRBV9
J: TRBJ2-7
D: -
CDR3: CASSVGWLAREQYF

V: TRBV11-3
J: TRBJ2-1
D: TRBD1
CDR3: CASSRTGTGANEQFF

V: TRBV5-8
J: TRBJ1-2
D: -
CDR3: CASSRALQGNYGYTF

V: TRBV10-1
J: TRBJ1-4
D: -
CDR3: CASSEQNEKLFF

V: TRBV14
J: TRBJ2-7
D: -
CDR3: CASSQDVNTLYEQYF

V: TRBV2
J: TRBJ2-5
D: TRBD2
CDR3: CASSGLAGEGETQYF

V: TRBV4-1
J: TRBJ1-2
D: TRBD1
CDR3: CASSQPNRGGYYGYTF

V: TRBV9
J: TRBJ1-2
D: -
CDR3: CASSADSQYYGYTF

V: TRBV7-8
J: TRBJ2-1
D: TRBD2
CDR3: CASSPWTSGYNEQFF

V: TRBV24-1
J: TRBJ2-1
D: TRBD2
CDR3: CATSDVTSGGCNEQFF

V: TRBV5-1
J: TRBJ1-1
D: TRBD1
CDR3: CASSWIGQGGTEAFF